These 32 T cell receptor beta chains originate from one sample sequenced in a study of OX40 agonist ivuxolimab in advanced cancers. Measured with immunoSEQ multiplex PCR; TCRdb has only the in-frame clones, and not every one. This repertoire shows roughly 60,000 clones, 85% found once; its top ten account for just under 4%. The starting material was CD4+ or CD8+ T cells sorted from blood, obtained in a trial of the OX40 agonist ivuxolimab. The receptors stem from an adult with an advanced solid tumor such as melanoma, head and neck, liver or kidney cancer.

V is TRBV7-9 and J is TRBJ2-1, with D perhaps matching TRBD2 (5 bases). The CDR3 is 15 residues long. Trimming stripped 5 bases from V and 7 bases from J, with 18 bases between. Per germline, CDR1 SEHNR and CDR2 FQNEAQ (reference sequence). In DNA form, the CDR3 reads TGTGCCAGCAGCCCAGACATGGGAGCGATAAATGAGCAGTTCTTC. As protein: CASSPDMGAINEQFF.

This chain links TRBV19 with TRBJ1-1; the D gene is possibly TRBD1 (5 bases). The ends were cut back, 1 base at V and 7 bases at J, with 10 bases in the middle. This CDR3 has 13 residues. CDR1 and CDR2 from the germline V gene are LNHDA and SQIVND (reference sequence). CDR3 sequence (DNA): TGTGCCAGTAGTATAGGCGGGACGGTTGAAGCTTTCTTT. Its translation is CASSIGGTVEAFF.

The rearrangement links TRBV28 to TRBJ1-1, with a possible D match to TRBD1 (5 bases). The ends were cut back, 8 bases at V and 9 bases at J, with 16 bases in the middle. The CDR3 runs 12 residues. The germline V gene encodes CDR1 MDHEN and CDR2 SYDVKM. CDR3 DNA sequence: TGTGCCAGCCTCGCAGGGAGCCGAAAAGCTTTCTTT. It is translated as CASLAGSRKAFF.

This clone was detected only a few times. The chain recombines TRBV4-1 with TRBJ1-1; D unclear. The germline gives CDR1 MGHRA, CDR2 YSYEKL. V was trimmed by 0 bases and J by 0 bases, leaving 8 bases between them. The CDR3 contains 15 residues. CDR3 sequence: CASSQDPDLNTEAFF. The CDR3 DNA is TGCGCCAGCAGCCAAGATCCGGATCTGAACACTGAAGCTTTCTTT.

The gene calls are TRBV29-1 and TRBJ2-5; weak D call: TRBD2 (6 bases). Germline V gene data show CDR1 as SQVTM and CDR2 as ANQGSEA. The germline V and J ends were trimmed by 5 bases and 5 bases, with 12 bases remaining between them. This CDR3 has 12 residues. The CDR3 loop reads CSVSWGDETQYF. The CDR3 coding sequence is TGCAGCGTTAGTTGGGGGGACGAGACCCAGTACTTC.

The chain joins TRBV29-1 to TRBJ1-2, with 7 bases aligning to TRBD1. CDR3 size: 13 residues. The germline gives CDR1 SQVTM, CDR2 ANQGSEA. V trimming: 5 bases; J trimming: 3 bases; junction bases outside the gene matches: 6. The CDR3 DNA follows: TGCAGCGTTCTCGACAGGGCTGACTATGGCTACACCTTC. Translation gives CSVLDRADYGYTF.

This clone was picked up one time. The chain recombines TRBV7-6 with TRBJ2-5; D might be TRBD1 or TRBD2, each matching 6 bases. This CDR3 spans 18 amino acids. Germline CDR1 reads SGHVS; CDR2 reads FNYEAQ. V shed 5 bases and J shed 5 bases, with 27 bases lying between them. In DNA, the CDR3 is TGTGCCAGCAGCCCCCTAGGGGGGAGGAAACTCGGAGGGGAGACCCAGTACTTC. Its protein is CASSPLGGRKLGGETQYF.

A note on this clone: The same CDR3 is also encoded by other DNA sequences in this sample. The V call is TRBV4-1, the J call TRBJ1-5; 7 positions agree with TRBD1. Germline V gene lookup returns CDR1 MGHRA and CDR2 YSYEKL. J lost 7 bases, V lost 4 bases, and 16 bases had no gene match. This CDR3 spans 17 amino acids. CDR3 nucleotides: TGCGCCAGCAGCCTGAGACCGGGGCAGGGGGTGAGCCAGCCCCAGCATTTT. It specifies CASSLRPGQGVSQPQHF.

The J gene is TRBJ2-7, the V gene TRBV5-1, with a possible D match to TRBD1 (5 bases). The CDR3 loop spans 14 amino acids. The germline V gene has CDR1 SGHRS and CDR2 YFSETQ. The V end lost 1 base, the J end lost 5 bases, and 13 bases lay between the germline ends. This CDR3 is CASSLIPGSNEQYF. DNA of the CDR3: TGCGCCAGCAGCTTGATCCCAGGGTCCAACGAGCAGTACTTC.

This chain connects TRBV2 to TRBJ2-2; TRBD2 is a possible D gene (5 bases). V was clipped by 8 bases and J by 5 bases, with 18 bases between them. The CDR3 is 15 residues long. Germline-derived CDR1 and CDR2 are SNHLY and FYNNEI. CDR3 region: CASGGEVIGTGELFF. The CDR3 region has the DNA TGTGCCAGCGGAGGAGAGGTCATTGGTACCGGGGAGCTGTTTTTT. The full variable domain, completed using reference TRBV2 and TRBJ2-2, is EPEVTQTPSHQVTQMGQEVILRCVPISNHLYFYWYRQILGQKVEFLVSFYNNEISEKSEIFDDQFSVERPDGSNFTLKIRSTKLEDSAMYFCASGGEVIGTGELFFGEGSRLTVL.

The chain carries TRBV7-6 and TRBJ1-1; TRBD1 is a possible D gene (6 bases). Between the trimmed V and J ends, which lost 7 bases and 3 bases, there was a span of 18 bases. The germline V gene has CDR1 SGHVS and CDR2 FNYEAQ. This CDR3 comprises 15 residues. The CDR3 is CASTPLLGAYTEAFF. CDR3 bases: TGTGCCAGCACCCCCCTTCTGGGGGCGTACACTGAAGCTTTCTTT.

This clone was seen only a few times. The V call is TRBV7-2, the J call TRBJ1-5, with TRBD1 identical over 10 bases. Germline V gene sequence: CDR1 SGHTA, CDR2 FQGNSA. Trimming removed 5 bases from V and 0 bases from J; junction bases left unmatched: 7. The CDR3 sequence is 17 residues long. The CDR3 is CASSTGQGGHSNQPQHF. As DNA, the CDR3 is TGTGCCAGCAGCACAGGACAGGGGGGACATAGCAATCAGCCCCAGCATTTT. Full variable domain (rest looked up from reference TRBV7-2 and TRBJ1-5): GAGVSQSPSNKVTEKGKDVELRCDPISGHTALYWYRQSLGQGLEFLIYFQGNSAPDKSGLPSDRFSAERTGGSVSTLTIQRTQQEDSAVYLCASSTGQGGHSNQPQHFGDGTRLSIL.

This clone came up once. The rearrangement uses TRBV18 and TRBJ1-4, with D perhaps matching TRBD1 (5 bases). The CDR3 loop spans 13 amino acids. V dropped 4 bases and J dropped 5 bases, with 8 bases sitting between them. CDR1 KGHSH and CDR2 LQKENI come from the germline V gene. CDR3 sequence reads: CASSRGVNEKLFF. The CDR3 DNA sequence: TGTGCCAGCTCACGAGGGGTAAATGAAAAACTGTTTTTT.

This chain connects TRBV11-3 to TRBJ1-1; the D gene is possibly TRBD1 (5 bases). Looked up from germline, CDR1 is SGHNT and CDR2 is YENEEA. Deletions cut 1 base from V and 0 bases from J, with 12 bases between. CDR3 length: 16 residues. This CDR3 reads CASSLGPGTVNTEAFF. The CDR3 DNA reads as TGTGCCAGCAGCTTAGGCCCCGGGACGGTGAACACTGAAGCTTTCTTT.

This clone has a single count. The gene calls are TRBV2 and TRBJ1-1; D unresolved. The CDR3 is 12 amino acids. V was cut by 6 bases and J by 7 bases, with 12 bases left in between. Germline assignment: CDR1 SNHLY and CDR2 FYNNEI. The CDR3 DNA reads as TGTGCCAGCAGCGACCTGGGGAATGAAGCTTTCTTT. This gives the protein CASSDLGNEAFF.

V is TRBV2 and J is TRBJ2-5; D possibly corresponds to TRBD2 (6 bases). V was trimmed by 3 bases and J by 11 bases, leaving 16 bases between them. Germline V gives CDR1 SNHLY, CDR2 FYNNEI. This CDR3 comprises 13 residues. Written as DNA, the CDR3 is TGTGCCAGCAGTGAGACAGAGACGGGGGAGCAGTACTTC. Amino acid sequence: CASSETETGEQYF.

The chain recombines TRBV4-1 with TRBJ2-2, with 11 bases matching TRBD2. The trim removed 3 bases at V and 1 base at J, leaving 7 bases unmatched. This CDR3 has 18 amino acids. CDR1 MGHRA and CDR2 YSYEKL come from the germline V gene. CDR3 DNA sequence: TGCGCCAGCAGCCACCATCCTGGGACTAGCGGGAACACCGGGGAGCTGTTTTTT. Translation gives CASSHHPGTSGNTGELFF.

Here the CDR3 reads CASSLTRQGSAYGYTF. CDR3 bases: TGTGCCAGCAGCTTAACCAGACAGGGTAGCGCCTATGGCTACACCTTC. The rearrangement joins TRBV5-4 to TRBJ1-2; 7 bases are a match to TRBD1. CDR1 and CDR2 (germline): SGHNT, YYREEE (reference sequence). V lost 2 bases and J lost 4; bases outside the gene matches: 11. The CDR3 covers 16 residues.

The chain has TRBV5-1 and TRBJ2-5, with D possibly being TRBD1 or TRBD2 (5 bases each). V lost 4 bases and J 2 bases, leaving 12 bases between the germline ends. This CDR3 region has 14 residues. Germline V CDR1 and CDR2: SGHRS, YFSETQ. The DNA for the CDR3 is TGCGCCAGCAGCCCGGTGGGGACGCAAGAGACCCAGTACTTC. Its translation is CASSPVGTQETQYF. The variable domain in full, with the rest retrieved from reference TRBV5-1 and TRBJ2-5, is KAGVTQTPRYLIKTRGQQVTLSCSPISGHRSVSWYQQTPGQGLQFLFEYFSETQRNKGNFPGRFSGRQFSNSRSEMNVSTLELGDSALYLCASSPVGTQETQYFGPGTRLLVL.

The chain has TRBV19 and TRBJ2-2; D is possibly TRBD1 (5 bases). V lost 7 bases and J lost 1, with 10 bases in between. CDR3 length: 14 residues. The germline V gene has CDR1 LNHDA and CDR2 SQIVND (reference sequence). The CDR3 nucleotides are TGTGCCAGTACCCCCACAGGGAACACCGGGGAGCTGTTTTTT. It is translated as CASTPTGNTGELFF. Variable domain in full (rest from reference TRBV19 and TRBJ2-2): DGGITQSPKYLFRKEGQNVTLSCEQNLNHDAMYWYRQDPGQGLRLIYYSQIVNDFQKGDIAEGYSVSREKKESFPLTVTSAQKNPTAFYLCASTPTGNTGELFFGEGSRLTVL.

V gene TRBV7-3 combines with J gene TRBJ1-3; the D gene is possibly TRBD1 (5 bases). The CDR3 has 15 amino acids. Looked up from germline, CDR1 is SGHTA and CDR2 is FQGTGA. The V gene lost 5 bases and the J gene lost 2 bases, with 13 bases spanning the gap. The CDR3 reads CASSLGGAAGNTIYF. The CDR3 bases are TGTGCCAGCAGCCTAGGAGGGGCAGCTGGAAACACCATATATTTT.

The chain combines TRBV7-2 with TRBJ2-3; D remains unclear. V lost 1 base to trimming and J lost 0 bases, with 11 bases between them. Germline assignment: CDR1 SGHTA and CDR2 FQGNSA. CDR3 size: 16 residues. The CDR3 region is CASSLVAGVSTDTQYF. CDR3 bases: TGTGCCAGCAGCTTAGTGGCAGGAGTTAGCACAGATACGCAGTATTTT.

The chain couples TRBV7-9 to TRBJ1-5, with D possibly TRBD1 on 5 matching bases. The CDR3 sequence is 16 residues long. Germline CDR1 reads SEHNR; CDR2 reads FQNEAQ (reference sequence). Trimming shortened V by 4 bases and J by 1 base, and 14 bases separated the two germline ends. The CDR3 here is CASSSNGGVSNQPQHF. The DNA for the CDR3 is TGTGCCAGCAGCTCAAACGGAGGGGTAAGCAATCAGCCCCAGCATTTT.

This chain connects TRBV5-4 to TRBJ2-3; D is tentatively TRBD1 or TRBD2 (5 bases each). The V and J ends lost 1 base and 4 bases respectively, with 16 bases between them. CDR1 and CDR2 from the germline V gene are SGHNT and YYREEE (reference sequence). The CDR3 is 16 residues long. The CDR3 nucleotides read TGTGCCAGCAGCTTGTACGGGACCGTGATTTCAGATACGCAGTATTTT. Encoded protein: CASSLYGTVISDTQYF.

The chain combines TRBV10-3 with TRBJ2-5; possibly TRBD1 or TRBD2 for D (5 bases each). V dropped 0 bases and J dropped 7 bases, with 12 bases sitting between them. Germline lookup yields CDR1 ENHRY and CDR2 SYGVKD. This CDR3 comprises 14 residues. CDR3 coding DNA: TGTGCCATCAGTGAGTCAGTAGAGGGGACGACCCAGTACTTC. This translates into CAISESVEGTTQYF.

This clone came up once. The rearrangement joins TRBV19 to TRBJ2-3; 9 nucleotides line up with TRBD1. Per germline, CDR1 LNHDA and CDR2 SQIVND (reference sequence). V lost 5 bases, J lost 4 bases, and 13 bases stayed unmatched. There are 17 residues in the CDR3. CDR3 residues: CASSVIPGQGISDTQYF. CDR3 bases: TGTGCCAGTAGTGTCATCCCGGGACAGGGAATTTCAGATACGCAGTATTTT.

The chain links TRBV9 to TRBJ2-3; a weak D match, TRBD1 (5 bases). The V gene's germline CDR1 is SGDLS and CDR2 YYNGEE. V was cut by 5 bases and J by 1 base, with 14 bases left in between. The CDR3 totals 15 residues. For the CDR3, the DNA is TGTGCCAGCAGTCTCCAAGGGGCCGGCACAGATACGCAGTATTTT. Translating it yields CASSLQGAGTDTQYF.

This chain joins TRBV7-3 and TRBJ2-1, with TRBD1 matching 12 bases. CDR3 length: 20 amino acids. Germline-derived CDR1 and CDR2 are SGHTA and FQGTGA. The trim removed 5 bases at V and 8 bases at J, leaving 22 bases unmatched. The CDR3 loop is CASSLPGTGGDGTSIHEQFF. CDR3 bases: TGTGCCAGCAGCCTTCCCGGGACAGGGGGCGATGGGACTAGCATCCATGAGCAGTTCTTC.

V is TRBV6-1 and J is TRBJ1-2; 10 bases align to TRBD1. CDR3 length equals 17 residues. Germline V lookup: CDR1 MNHNS, CDR2 SASEGT. With V trimmed by 1 base and J by 4 bases, 9 bases remained unmatched. The CDR3 DNA reads TGTGCCAGCAGTGAAGTTGTGGGGAGGGACAGGGGCTATGGCTACACCTTC. Protein sequence: CASSEVVGRDRGYGYTF.

The chain recombines TRBV28 with TRBJ2-2; D ambiguous. V was pared by 8 bases and J by 0 bases, with 7 bases between. The germline V gene has CDR1 MDHEN and CDR2 SYDVKM. CDR3 length equals 13 residues. The DNA for the CDR3 is TGTGCCAGCGACAACCCGAACACCGGGGAGCTGTTTTTT. The encoded protein is CASDNPNTGELFF.

V gene TRBV4-2 combines with J gene TRBJ2-1; tentatively, D is TRBD1 or TRBD2 (6 bases each). V dropped 1 base and J dropped 3 bases, with 13 bases sitting between them. CDR1 is LGHNA and CDR2 is YNFKEQ in the germline V gene. The CDR3 spans 16 residues. Here the CDR3 DNA reads TGTGCCAGCAGCCAAGCCCCGGGGGCAATCTACAATGAGCAGTTCTTC. The encoded protein is CASSQAPGAIYNEQFF.

This clone was observed a few times. The CDR3 sequence is CASSRTAPVGRFTEAFF. As DNA, the CDR3 is TGTGCCAGCAGTAGGACAGCCCCCGTAGGGAGGTTCACTGAAGCTTTCTTT. This chain connects TRBV27 to TRBJ1-1; D is perhaps TRBD1 (6 bases). The ends were cut back, 5 bases at V and 4 bases at J, with 23 bases in the middle. The germline gives CDR1 MNHEY, CDR2 SMNVEV (reference sequence). CDR3 length: 17 residues.